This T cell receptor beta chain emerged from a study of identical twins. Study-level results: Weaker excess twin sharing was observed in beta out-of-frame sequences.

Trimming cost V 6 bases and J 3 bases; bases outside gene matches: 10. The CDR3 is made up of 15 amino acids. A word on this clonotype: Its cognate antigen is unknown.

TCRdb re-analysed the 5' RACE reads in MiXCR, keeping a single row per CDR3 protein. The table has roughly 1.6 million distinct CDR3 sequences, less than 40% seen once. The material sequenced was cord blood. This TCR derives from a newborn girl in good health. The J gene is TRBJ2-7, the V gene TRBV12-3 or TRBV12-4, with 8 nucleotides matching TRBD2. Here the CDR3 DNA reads TGTGCCAGCAGACATCGGACTAGCCGCCTCTACGAGCAGTACTTC. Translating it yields CASRHRTSRLYEQYF.